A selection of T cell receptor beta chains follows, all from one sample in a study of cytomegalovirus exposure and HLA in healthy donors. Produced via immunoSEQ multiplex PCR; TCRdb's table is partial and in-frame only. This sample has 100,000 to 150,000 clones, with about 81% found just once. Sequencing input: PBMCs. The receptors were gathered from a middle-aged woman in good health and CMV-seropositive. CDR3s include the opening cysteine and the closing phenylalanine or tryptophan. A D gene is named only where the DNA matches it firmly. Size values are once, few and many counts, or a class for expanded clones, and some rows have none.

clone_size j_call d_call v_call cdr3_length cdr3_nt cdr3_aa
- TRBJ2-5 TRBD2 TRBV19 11 TGTGCCAGTAGTATTGCGGGGGCCCAGTACTTC CASSIAGAQYF
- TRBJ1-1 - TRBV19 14 TGTGCCAGTAGTATACTGGGAGCTAACATTGAAGCTTTCTTT CASSILGANIEAFF
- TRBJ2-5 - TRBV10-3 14 TGTGCCAACAGAAAAGAATTGACAGGGACGGGGGAGTACTTC CANRKELTGTGEYF
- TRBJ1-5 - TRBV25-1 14 TGTGCCAGCAGTGAATATTCGGGTTTTCAGCCCCAGCATTTT CASSEYSGFQPQHF
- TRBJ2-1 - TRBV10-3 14 TGTGCCATCAGTGTCCTCGGGAGCCCCGATGAGCAGTTCTTC CAISVLGSPDEQFF
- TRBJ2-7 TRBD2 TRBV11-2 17 TGTGCCAGCAGCTACGTCGGGACTATTTTATCGTCCTACGAGCAGTACTTC CASSYVGTILSSYEQYF
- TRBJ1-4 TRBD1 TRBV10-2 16 TGCGCCAGCAGCTATACCGGGACAGGGGGGAAGGAAAAACTGTTTTTT CASSYTGTGGKEKLFF
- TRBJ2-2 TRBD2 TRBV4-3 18 TGCGCCAGCAGCCCTAAACTAGCGGGAGGGGCGAACACCGGGGAGCTGTTTTTT CASSPKLAGGANTGELFF
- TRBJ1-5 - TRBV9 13 TGTGCCAGCAGCCCCGGGGTGGATCAGCCCCAGCATTTT CASSPGVDQPQHF
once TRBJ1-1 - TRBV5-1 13 TGCGCCAGCAGCTTGGCTTGGAACACTGAAGCTTTCTTT CASSLAWNTEAFF
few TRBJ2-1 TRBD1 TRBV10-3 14 TGTGCCATCAGTGGGACAGGGGGCCTAAATGAGCAGTTCTTC CAISGTGGLNEQFF
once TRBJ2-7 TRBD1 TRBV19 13 TGTGCCAGTAGCCGGGACAGCAAATACAAGCAGTACTTC CASSRDSKYKQYF
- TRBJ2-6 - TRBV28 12 TGTGCCAGCCGCGCTGGGGCCAACGTCCTGACTTTC CASRAGANVLTF
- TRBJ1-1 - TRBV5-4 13 TGTGCCAGCAGCTTTGCGGCGGGCACTGAAGCTTTCTTT CASSFAAGTEAFF
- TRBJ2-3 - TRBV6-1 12 TGTGCCAGCAGGGAGTCCACAGATACGCAGTATTTT CASRESTDTQYF
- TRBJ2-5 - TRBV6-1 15 TGTGCCAGCTGGGTGGCGAAGTTAGGAGCAGAGACCCAGTACTTC CASWVAKLGAETQYF
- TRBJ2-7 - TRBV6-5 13 TGTGCCAGCTTGTCAGGTCCCCTTGGCGAGCAGTACTTC CASLSGPLGEQYF
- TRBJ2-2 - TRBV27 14 TGTGCCAGCAGTTTTGGGGCGGACACCGGGGAGCTGTTTTTT CASSFGADTGELFF
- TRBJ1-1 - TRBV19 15 TGTGCCAGTAGTATAGGGTCGGTGGGCAACACTGAAGCTTTCTTT CASSIGSVGNTEAFF
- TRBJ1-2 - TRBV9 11 TGTGCCAGCAGCCAGGGTTATGGCTACACCTTC CASSQGYGYTF
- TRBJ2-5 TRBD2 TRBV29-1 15 TGCAGCGTTGGGGGGACTAGCGGGAGTGCGGAGACCCAGTACTTC CSVGGTSGSAETQYF
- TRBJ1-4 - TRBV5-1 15 TGCGCCAGCAGGACAGCCACTACAACTAATGAAAAACTGTTTTTT CASRTATTTNEKLFF
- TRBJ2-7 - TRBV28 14 TGTGCCAGCAGGGGAGACAGGAGCTCCTACGAGCAGTACTTC CASRGDRSSYEQYF
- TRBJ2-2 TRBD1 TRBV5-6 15 TGTGCCAGCAGCCGCGACAGGGGGCGCGCCGGGGAGCTGTTTTTT CASSRDRGRAGELFF
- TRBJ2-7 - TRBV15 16 TGTGCCACCAGCAGAGGGGGAGAGGGCAAAAACTCCGAGCAGTACTTC CATSRGGEGKNSEQYF
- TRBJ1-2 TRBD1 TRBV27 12 TGTGCCAGCAGTTCTACAGGGGAGGGCTACACCTTC CASSSTGEGYTF
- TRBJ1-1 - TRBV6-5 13 TGTGCCAGCAGGATACAGGGGAACACTGAAGCTTTCTTT CASRIQGNTEAFF
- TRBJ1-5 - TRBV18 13 TGTGCCAGCTCACCCCAGTCTAGTCAGCCCCAGCATTTT CASSPQSSQPQHF
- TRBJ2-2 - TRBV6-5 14 TGTGCCAGCAGCACCTGGCCTGCCACCGGGGAGCTGTTTTTT CASSTWPATGELFF
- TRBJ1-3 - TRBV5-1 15 TGCGCCAGCAGCTTGGGGGGGGGCTCTGGAAACACCATATATTTT CASSLGGGSGNTIYF
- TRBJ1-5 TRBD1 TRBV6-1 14 TGTGCCAGCAGTGATAGGGGGCGAAATCAGCCCCAGCATTTT CASSDRGRNQPQHF
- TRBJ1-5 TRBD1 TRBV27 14 TGTGCCAGCAGTCTGACAGGGGACAATCAGCCCCAGCATTTT CASSLTGDNQPQHF
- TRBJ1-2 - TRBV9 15 TGTGCCAGCAGCGCCCCGGGGGGGGCAGGTGACGGCTACACCTTC CASSAPGGAGDGYTF
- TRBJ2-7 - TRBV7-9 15 TGTGCCAGCAGCTCGTACCAAGGGGACACCTACGAGCAGTACTTC CASSSYQGDTYEQYF
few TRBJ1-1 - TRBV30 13 TGTGCCTGGAGTCAACAGCTGAACACTGAAGCTTTCTTT CAWSQQLNTEAFF
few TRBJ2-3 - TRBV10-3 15 TGTGCCATCAGTGCGGGCGGAGGGGGCACAGATACGCAGTATTTT CAISAGGGGTDTQYF
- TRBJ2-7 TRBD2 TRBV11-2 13 TGTGCCAGCACCCGGGGGGAGGGGTGGGAGCAGTACTTC CASTRGEGWEQYF
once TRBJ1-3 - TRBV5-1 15 TGCGCCAGCAGCTTGGATGGCCGCTCTGGAAACACCATATATTTT CASSLDGRSGNTIYF
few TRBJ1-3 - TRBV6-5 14 TGTGCCAGCAGCCTCGATCCCGCGAGAGGCACCATATATTTT CASSLDPARGTIYF
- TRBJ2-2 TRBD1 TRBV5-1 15 TGCGCCAGCAGCTCTTCGACAGGGTGGACCGGGGAGCTGTTTTTT CASSSSTGWTGELFF
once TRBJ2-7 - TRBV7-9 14 TGTGCCAGCAGCTCCACAGGGTATCGAGACGAGCAGTACTTC CASSSTGYRDEQYF
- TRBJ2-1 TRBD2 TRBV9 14 TGTGCCAGCAGCGCGAGGACTAGCTCCAATGAGCAGTTCTTC CASSARTSSNEQFF
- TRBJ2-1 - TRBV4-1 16 TGCGCCAGCAGCCAAGATCCCTCAGGGTATCAGAATGAGCAGTTCTTC CASSQDPSGYQNEQFF
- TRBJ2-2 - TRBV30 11 TGTGCCTGGAGAAACGGCGGGGAGCTGTTTTTT CAWRNGGELFF
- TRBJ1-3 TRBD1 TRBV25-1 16 TGTGCCAGCAGGGGGAGGGACAGGGGCGCTGGAAACACCATATATTTT CASRGRDRGAGNTIYF